Below, 29 T cell receptor beta chains from the same sample are listed, as sequenced in a study of control samples from healthy donors and cancer patients. This table comes from immunoSEQ multiplex PCR, and its TCRdb copy is limited to in-frame clones, with some not included. The sample records around 93,000 clones, around 90% being singletons. Sequencing used blood. All receptors come from a human donor in good health. The donor label of this sample is uncertain.

The rearrangement links TRBV28 to TRBJ2-4; D is possibly TRBD2 (7 bases). CDR1 is MDHEN and CDR2 is SYDVKM in the germline V gene. V was cut by 3 bases and J by 3 bases, with 15 bases left in between. This CDR3 region has 16 residues. CDR3 loop: CASSFIQGLSKNIQYF. CDR3 nucleotides: TGTGCCAGCAGTTTTATACAGGGACTAAGCAAAAACATTCAGTACTTC.

V gene TRBV9 combines with J gene TRBJ1-3; TRBD1 is a possible D gene (6 bases). From germline, CDR1 is SGDLS and CDR2 YYNGEE. The CDR3 is 16 residues long. V was clipped by 6 bases and J by 1 base, with 17 bases between them. The CDR3 protein is CASTRGGPDSGNTIYF. The CDR3 DNA reads as TGTGCCAGCACCCGTGGGGGCCCTGATTCTGGAAACACCATATATTTT.

The chain is built from TRBV9 and TRBJ1-4, with a possible D match to TRBD1 (6 bases). CDR1 is SGDLS and CDR2 is YYNGEE in the germline V gene. Deletions cut 3 bases from V and 8 bases from J, with 17 bases between. The CDR3 is made up of 15 amino acids. The CDR3 nucleotides are TGTGCCAGCAGCGGACCAGGGGTCGACGGGGAAAAACTGTTTTTT. Encoded protein: CASSGPGVDGEKLFF.

V usage is TRBV15 and J usage is TRBJ1-5, with 7 bases that match TRBD1. J gave up 2 bases and V 9 bases, and 10 bases lay outside the gene matches. Germline loops: CDR1 LNHNV, CDR2 YYDKDF (reference sequence). CDR3 length: 15 residues. CDR3 in amino acids: CATSIGGGGNQPQHF. CDR3 nucleotides: TGTGCCACAAGTATAGGAGGGGGCGGCAATCAGCCCCAGCATTTT.

This clone has only a few counts. The V gene is TRBV7-8, the J gene TRBJ1-4; D possibly corresponds to TRBD1 (5 bases). The CDR3 is 13 residues long. CDR1 is SGHVS and CDR2 is FQNEAQ in the germline V gene. V was clipped by 8 bases and J by 5 bases, with 12 bases between them. CDR3: CASATGRNEKLFF. DNA of the CDR3: TGTGCCAGCGCTACAGGTCGGAATGAAAAACTGTTTTTT.

The genes are TRBV11-2 and TRBJ1-2; possible D gene TRBD1, 6 bases. Germline values: CDR1 SGHAT, CDR2 FQNNGV. V lost 5 bases and J lost 7, with 11 bases in between. The CDR3 is made up of 12 amino acids. CDR3 in DNA: TGTGCCAGCAGCCCCGGGACATTTGGCTACACCTTC. Protein product: CASSPGTFGYTF.

The gene calls are TRBV6-5 and TRBJ1-2; a possible D gene is TRBD1 (5 bases). This CDR3 is 13 amino acids long. Trimming took off 6 bases at V and 3 bases at J, with 11 bases between the two ends. From germline, CDR1 is MNHEY and CDR2 SVGAGI. CDR3 DNA sequence: TGTGCCAGCAGGCAGGGTTTGGACTATGGCTACACCTTC. Protein sequence: CASRQGLDYGYTF.

The rearrangement uses TRBV4-3 and TRBJ1-4; TRBD1 agrees at 7 bases. The length of the CDR3 is 16 residues. Germline V gene data show CDR1 as LGHNA and CDR2 as YSLEER. The ends lost 4 bases at V and 2 bases at J; junction bases unmatched: 7. CDR3: CASSLQGDRTNEKLFF. In DNA, the CDR3 is TGCGCCAGCAGCCTGCAGGGGGATCGGACTAATGAAAAACTGTTTTTT.

The sample holds a few counts of this clone. This chain joins TRBV6-5 and TRBJ2-3; maybe TRBD1 (6 bases). Germline CDR1 is MNHEY and CDR2 is SVGAGI. There are 15 residues in the CDR3. The V end was cut by 5 bases, the J end by 7 bases, with 19 bases between. The CDR3 protein is CASSQGTPLVYTQYF. The CDR3 DNA follows: TGTGCCAGCAGTCAGGGGACACCCCTCGTTTATACGCAGTATTTT.

CDR3 residues: CASSYPSGYTF. Written as DNA, the CDR3 is TGTGCCAGCAGTTACCCTTCTGGCTACACCTTC. V usage is TRBV6-2 or TRBV6-3 and J usage is TRBJ1-2, with D unresolved. V was shortened by 2 bases and J by 7 bases, with 5 bases between the two germline ends. Germline loops: CDR1 MNHEY, CDR2 SVGEGT. The CDR3 sequence is 11 residues long.

The V call is TRBV9, the J call TRBJ1-1; 7 bases are shared with TRBD1. Germline V gene lookup returns CDR1 SGDLS and CDR2 YYNGEE. This CDR3 has 15 amino acids. The ends lost 0 bases at V and 5 bases at J; junction bases unmatched: 7. CDR3 DNA sequence: TGTGCCAGCAGCGTAGAGGTCGGCAGGGGGACTGAAGCTTTCTTT. This gives the protein CASSVEVGRGTEAFF. Combining the CDR3 with reference TRBV9 and TRBJ1-1 gives the whole variable domain DSGVTQTPKHLITATGQRVTLRCSPRSGDLSVYWYQQSLDQGLQFLIQYYNGEERAKGNILERFSAQQFPDLHSELNLSSLELGDSALYFCASSVEVGRGTEAFFGQGTRLTVV.

The chain uses TRBV2 and TRBJ2-3, with TRBD2 matching 9 bases. Germline V CDR1 and CDR2: SNHLY, FYNNEI. The CDR3 spans 16 residues. V shed 2 bases, J shed 1 base, and the junction held 4 bases outside the gene matches. This CDR3 reads CASSERASGGTDTQYF. In DNA form, the CDR3 reads TGTGCCAGCAGTGAACGGGCTAGCGGGGGCACAGATACGCAGTATTTT.

Concerning this clone itself: One end of the junction fails to match germline, which may point to a read error. This sequence joins TRBV4-1 and TRBJ1-6, with D perhaps TRBD1 (5 bases). The CDR3 loop spans 13 amino acids. Looked up from germline, CDR1 is MGHRA and CDR2 is YSYEKL. The CDR3 is CASSQLPPGPVNF. CDR3 nucleotide sequence: TGCGCCAGCAGCCAGCTACCCCCGGGGCCCGTCAACTTT.

The chain combines TRBV30 with TRBJ1-3; no clear D gene. Germline CDR1 GTSNPN, CDR2 SVGIG (reference sequence). The CDR3 covers 13 residues. Trimming removed 2 bases from V and 2 bases from J, with 7 bases in between. This CDR3 reads CAWSNGAGNTIYF. The CDR3 DNA is TGTGCCTGGAGTAATGGGGCTGGAAACACCATATATTTT.

J is TRBJ2-1 and V is TRBV27; D unclear. This CDR3 has 15 residues. V lost 7 bases and J lost 0, with 13 bases in between. Germline assignment: CDR1 MNHEY and CDR2 SMNVEV (reference sequence). CDR3 sequence: CASTQLPASYNEQFF. The CDR3 DNA sequence: TGTGCCAGCACCCAACTACCAGCCTCCTACAATGAGCAGTTCTTC.

The V and J genes are TRBV20-1 and TRBJ2-5; D unclear. Trimming pared 4 bases from V and 4 bases from J, leaving 7 bases between. The germline gives CDR1 DFQATT, CDR2 SNEGSKA (reference sequence). The CDR3 length is 11 residues. In DNA, the CDR3 is TGCAGTGCTACGAGTCGAGAGACCCAGTACTTC. This sequence encodes CSATSRETQYF.

The chain carries TRBV19 and TRBJ2-3; TRBD1 aligns across 7 bases. V shed 5 bases, J shed 4 bases, and the junction held 12 bases outside the gene matches. This CDR3 region has 16 residues. Germline V gene sequence: CDR1 LNHDA, CDR2 SQIVND (reference sequence). The CDR3 DNA is TGTGCCAGTAGTCACCGACAGGGATTGGGAGCAGATACGCAGTATTTT. Translated, it gives CASSHRQGLGADTQYF.

The chain recombines TRBV19 with TRBJ1-3, with TRBD1 as a possible D gene (6 bases). Trimming took 5 bases from V and 0 from J, leaving 23 bases between them. There are 19 residues in the CDR3. Germline CDR1 reads LNHDA; CDR2 reads SQIVND (reference sequence). The CDR3 DNA is TGTGCCAGTAGTCAGGCAGGGGCCTCAAGGGGCCCCTCTGGAAACACCATATATTTT. Translating gives CASSQAGASRGPSGNTIYF.

The V gene is TRBV5-1, the J gene TRBJ2-5; D uncertain. The CDR3 is 13 residues long. Per germline, CDR1 SGHRS and CDR2 YFSETQ. Deletions cut 0 bases from V and 5 bases from J, with 8 bases between. CDR3 sequence reads: CASSLDSRETQYF. Written as DNA, the CDR3 is TGCGCCAGCAGCTTGGACAGCCGGGAGACCCAGTACTTC.

The CDR3 loop is CASGLVADTQYF. DNA for the CDR3: TGTGCTAGTGGTTTGGTAGCAGATACGCAGTATTTT. The chain is built from TRBV12-5 and TRBJ2-3; no clear D. V lost 0 bases to trimming and J lost 4 bases, with 2 bases between them. From germline, CDR1 is LGHNT and CDR2 FRNRAP. This CDR3 has 12 residues.

This chain connects TRBV10-3 to TRBJ1-1; the match to TRBD1 covers 7 bases. Germline CDR1 ENHRY, CDR2 SYGVKD. V shed 3 bases, J shed 3 bases, and the junction held 4 bases outside the gene matches. This CDR3 contains 14 residues. CDR3 in DNA: TGTGCCATCAGTGAACAACAGGGGTACACTGAAGCTTTCTTT. Encoded protein: CAISEQQGYTEAFF.

The chain recombines TRBV4-1 with TRBJ1-3; no reliable D call. Germline V lookup: CDR1 MGHRA, CDR2 YSYEKL. The V and J ends lost 4 bases and 0 bases respectively, with 4 bases between them. This CDR3 comprises 13 residues. This CDR3 is CASSLISGNTIYF. CDR3 nucleotides: TGCGCCAGCAGCCTCATCTCTGGAAACACCATATATTTT.

This rearrangement joins TRBV3-1 (or the pseudogene TRBV3-2) to TRBJ2-7, with a tentative D call TRBD1 (6 bases). The CDR3 runs 15 residues. From germline, CDR1 is LGHDT and CDR2 YNNKEL (reference sequence). V lost 3 bases to trimming and J lost 4 bases, with 16 bases between them. CDR3 coding DNA: TGTGCCAGCAGCCAGGAACCGGGACACCTATACGAGCAGTACTTC. It is translated as CASSQEPGHLYEQYF.

This chain uses TRBV9 with TRBJ1-3, with 9 positions matching TRBD1. Germline CDR1 and CDR2: SGDLS and YYNGEE. This CDR3 contains 17 residues. V shed 2 bases, J shed 3 bases, and the junction held 9 bases outside the gene matches. The CDR3 sequence is CASSVGTGGEIGNTIYF. The CDR3 DNA reads TGTGCCAGCAGCGTGGGTACAGGGGGCGAGATTGGAAACACCATATATTTT.

This chain connects TRBV18 to TRBJ1-1; possibly TRBD1 for D (6 bases). Looked up from germline, CDR1 is KGHSH and CDR2 is LQKENI. The CDR3 consists of 15 residues. V was trimmed by 3 bases and J by 0 bases, leaving 11 bases between them. DNA for the CDR3: TGTGCCAGCTCACCTTCCCGGGACATGAACACTGAAGCTTTCTTT. Translating gives CASSPSRDMNTEAFF.

The chain uses TRBV2 and TRBJ1-6; a weak D match, TRBD1 (5 bases). V lost 1 base, J lost 7 bases, and 8 bases lay in between. Germline lookup yields CDR1 SNHLY and CDR2 FYNNEI. The CDR3 covers 14 residues. The CDR3 DNA is TGTGCCAGCAGTGAAGGCCAGGGAAATTCACCCCTCCACTTT. Translated: CASSEGQGNSPLHF.

V is TRBV27 and J is TRBJ1-2; tentatively, D is TRBD1 (5 bases). CDR1 and CDR2 from the germline V gene are MNHEY and SMNVEV (reference sequence). V lost 5 bases and J lost 8, with 12 bases in between. The CDR3 runs to 12 residues. This CDR3 reads CASSLKGYGYTF. DNA of the CDR3: TGTGCCAGCAGTCTTAAGGGGTACGGCTACACCTTC.

This clone was picked up one time. The CDR3, as DNA: TGTGCCAGTAGCATTCAGCAGGGGGCAGATACGCAGTATTTT. This encodes CASSIQQGADTQYF. V usage is TRBV19 and J usage is TRBJ2-3; 7 bases agree with TRBD1. Unmatched junction bases numbered 7, after V lost 6 bases and J lost 4 bases. Germline V gene data show CDR1 as LNHDA and CDR2 as SQIVND (reference sequence). This CDR3 comprises 14 residues.

The chain links TRBV7-3 to TRBJ1-1, with D hard to call. The CDR3 has 13 residues. Germline V gives CDR1 SGHTA, CDR2 FQGTGA. The V gene lost 5 bases and the J gene lost 1 base, with 8 bases spanning the gap. For the CDR3, the DNA is TGTGCCAGCAGCGCCCGACAGAACACTGAAGCTTTCTTT. It specifies CASSARQNTEAFF.